The clone carrying this TCR beta chain has only a few counts. As yet, its antigen is unknown. Other DNA sequences in this specimen translate into the identical CDR3. Germline V gene lookup returns CDR1 LGHNA and CDR2 YNFKEQ. Trimming removed 0 bases at V and 6 bases at J, with 3 bases between. CDR3 length equals 12 residues. The data derive from a study of shared clonotypes between healthy human individuals. Across the study: Per donor, CD8 memory used one plate, CD8 naive used two, CD4 memory used three and CD4 naive used three.

Study findings and constraints: Researchers sampled only blood; tissue repertoires likely differ. All-four-donor shared clonotypes had higher generation probabilities than non-shared clonotypes did. Researchers found naive subsets generally carried larger estimated richness than memory subsets.

The table came from immunoSEQ multiplex PCR; TCRdb's copy has only in-frame clones and leaves some out. The data contain nearly 750,000 clones, approximately 72% of them singletons. The receptor was derived from a woman aged 25-40 years in good health. This chain joins TRBV4-2 and TRBJ1-5; no firm D call. Input material: memory CD4+ T cells sorted from blood. Subset reported: CD45RA-negative fraction. The CDR3 loop reads CASSQEGQPQHF. The CDR3, as DNA: TGTGCCAGCAGCCAAGAGGGTCAGCCCCAGCATTTT.